A single sample gave rise to the 32 T cell receptor beta chains below, sequenced in a study of shared clonotypes between healthy human individuals. Method: immunoSEQ multiplex PCR; TCRdb's copy keeps in-frame clones and lacks some. The sample has around 2,000,000 clones, 85% to 95% seen once. The sequencing sample was made of naive CD4+ T cells sorted from blood. Subset here: CD45RA+ positively selected. These receptors were obtained from a man between 18 and 29 years old in good health.

The chain uses TRBV30 and TRBJ2-7, with D unclear. Trimming stripped 0 bases from V and 5 bases from J, with 14 bases between. The CDR3 extends over 14 amino acids. Germline CDR1 reads GTSNPN; CDR2 reads SVGIG (reference sequence). CDR3: CAWSVSRAKDEQYF. CDR3 coding DNA: TGTGCCTGGAGTGTGTCAAGGGCGAAGGACGAGCAGTACTTC.

The rearrangement joins TRBV7-9 to TRBJ2-1; D uncertain. The CDR3 has 14 residues. Between the trimmed V and J ends, which lost 1 base and 4 bases, there was a span of 8 bases. From germline, CDR1 is SEHNR and CDR2 FQNEAQ (reference sequence). In nucleotides, the CDR3 is TGTGCCAGCAGCTTAGTGGGCCGGTACAATGAGCAGTTCTTC. This gives the protein CASSLVGRYNEQFF.

This CDR3 reads CASSLGGGGWPTEAFF. CDR3 nucleotide sequence: TGTGCCAGCAGCTTAGGGGGCGGGGGCTGGCCCACTGAAGCTTTCTTT. The chain has TRBV7-2 and TRBJ1-1, with D possibly matching TRBD1 (6 bases). Germline loops: CDR1 SGHTA, CDR2 FQGNSA. V was clipped by 1 base and J by 4 bases, with 16 bases between them. The CDR3 loop spans 16 amino acids.

As for this clone: The sample contains more than one DNA sequence encoding this CDR3. The chain is built from TRBV10-3 and TRBJ2-5; no firm D call. Trimming shortened V by 4 bases and J by 2 bases, and 8 bases separated the two germline ends. CDR1 ENHRY and CDR2 SYGVKD come from the germline V gene. The CDR3 covers 13 residues. In nucleotides, the CDR3 is TGTGCCATCAGTGCTGGCTCACAAGAGACCCAGTACTTC. Its protein is CAISAGSQETQYF.

The rearrangement uses TRBV11-2 and TRBJ2-3; 7 nucleotides line up with TRBD1. V lost 0 bases and J lost 4; bases outside the gene matches: 4. CDR1 is SGHAT, CDR2 FQNNGV, per germline. The CDR3 length is 15 residues. CDR3 DNA: TGTGCCAGCAGCTTAGACGACAGGGATGCAGATACGCAGTATTTT. Translated, it gives CASSLDDRDADTQYF. The whole variable domain, remainder taken from reference TRBV11-2 and TRBJ2-3, is EAGVAQSPRYKIIEKRQSVAFWCNPISGHATLYWYQQILGQGPKLLIQFQNNGVVDDSQLPKDRFSAERLKGVDSTLKIQPAKLEDSAVYLCASSLDDRDADTQYFGPGTRLTVL.

V and J are TRBV6-6 and TRBJ1-5; possibly TRBD1 for D (5 bases). CDR3 length equals 15 residues. V shed 6 bases and J shed 0 bases, with 12 bases lying between them. Germline values: CDR1 MNHNY, CDR2 SVGAGI (reference sequence). For the CDR3, the DNA is TGTGCCAGCAGAACGACAGAAAATAGCAATCAGCCCCAGCATTTT. This translates into CASRTTENSNQPQHF.

The rearrangement links TRBV7-3 to TRBJ2-7; D is uncertain. CDR3 length: 11 residues. Trimming took off 5 bases at V and 3 bases at J, with 5 bases between the two ends. In germline, CDR1 is SGHTA, CDR2 FQGTGA. The CDR3 bases are TGTGCCAGCAGCCTCCACTACGAGCAGTACTTC. As protein: CASSLHYEQYF.

The chain employs TRBV5-1 and TRBJ2-1; 12 positions match TRBD2. J gave up 0 bases and V 3 bases, and 13 bases lay outside the gene matches. This CDR3 region has 20 residues. Germline loops: CDR1 SGHRS, CDR2 YFSETQ. This CDR3 is CASSYRTSGTRGSSYNEQFF. The CDR3, as DNA: TGCGCCAGCAGCTATCGGACTAGCGGGACCCGAGGGAGCTCCTACAATGAGCAGTTCTTC.

The CDR3 nucleotides are TGTGCCAGCAGTCCTATGGGGCACCCCCAAGATACGCAGTATTTT. Translation gives CASSPMGHPQDTQYF. V gene TRBV7-9 combines with J gene TRBJ2-3; the D gene is possibly TRBD1 (5 bases). There are 15 residues in the CDR3. Germline V gives CDR1 SEHNR, CDR2 FQNEAQ (reference sequence). V shed 6 bases and J shed 5 bases, with 18 bases lying between them.

This chain connects TRBV7-9 to TRBJ2-1; TRBD1 matches 12 bases. J was trimmed by 8 bases and V by 4 bases; bases with no gene match: 3. The CDR3 extends over 14 amino acids. CDR1 is SEHNR, CDR2 FQNEAQ, per germline (reference sequence). CDR3 bases: TGTGCCAGCAGCTCTGGGACAGGGGGCGATGAGCAGTTCTTC. This translates into CASSSGTGGDEQFF.

The chain recombines TRBV9 with TRBJ2-7; D not resolved. V was clipped by 0 bases and J by 5 bases, with 6 bases between them. Germline V lookup: CDR1 SGDLS, CDR2 YYNGEE. This CDR3 spans 12 amino acids. As DNA, the CDR3 is TGTGCCAGCAGCGTAGAAGACAACGAGCAGTACTTC. Its protein product is CASSVEDNEQYF.

The chain joins TRBV6-5 to TRBJ1-1, with 7 bases aligning to TRBD1. The V and J ends lost 5 bases and 1 base, in that order; junction bases with no gene match: 7. This CDR3 is built from 15 residues. CDR1 is MNHEY, CDR2 SVGAGI, per germline. CDR3: CASSTTGLGNTEAFF. CDR3 bases: TGTGCCAGCAGTACGACAGGGCTGGGGAACACTGAAGCTTTCTTT.

The chain uses TRBV5-1 and TRBJ2-2; D is perhaps TRBD2 (6 bases). V was shortened by 6 bases and J by 0 bases, with 12 bases between the two germline ends. CDR1 and CDR2 (germline): SGHRS, YFSETQ. This CDR3 has 15 residues. The CDR3 nucleotides are TGCGCCAGCACCCCACGGGGGACGAACACCGGGGAGCTGTTTTTT. Translation gives CASTPRGTNTGELFF.

V and J are TRBV19 and TRBJ1-1, with D tentatively TRBD1 (6 bases). CDR1 and CDR2 from the germline V gene are LNHDA and SQIVND (reference sequence). This CDR3 is built from 14 residues. The V gene lost 2 bases and the J gene lost 7 bases, with 14 bases spanning the gap. CDR3 DNA sequence: TGTGCCAGTAGTATACCAGGGGCCCTAGGTGAAGCTTTCTTT. This encodes CASSIPGALGEAFF.

The CDR3 protein is CASSLAGRGQGNEQFF. DNA of the CDR3: TGTGCCAGCAGCTTGGCGGGCCGGGGACAGGGCAATGAGCAGTTCTTC. The rearrangement joins TRBV5-4 to TRBJ2-1; the match to TRBD1 covers 9 bases. The length of the CDR3 is 16 residues. The ends lost 0 bases at V and 6 bases at J; junction bases unmatched: 7. CDR1 is SGHNT, CDR2 YYREEE, per germline (reference sequence).

The chain joins TRBV10-3 to TRBJ2-4; 8 nucleotides align to TRBD1. CDR3 length: 13 residues. Germline lookup yields CDR1 ENHRY and CDR2 SYGVKD. V lost 6 bases and J lost 7; bases outside the gene matches: 5. The CDR3 spells CAIRETGVNIQYF. CDR3 nucleotide sequence: TGTGCCATCAGGGAGACAGGGGTTAACATTCAGTACTTC.

As concerns this clone: Other DNA sequences in the sample encode the same CDR3. The CDR3 DNA sequence: TGTGCCAGCAGTTCCCTAGCGGGAGCTAGGTACGAGCAGTACTTC. The encoded protein is CASSSLAGARYEQYF. The chain joins TRBV6-5 to TRBJ2-7, with 10 bases identical to TRBD2. Germline V CDR1 and CDR2: MNHEY, SVGAGI. V gave up 4 bases and J gave up 4 bases; unmatched junction bases: 7. The CDR3 consists of 15 residues.

The chain recombines TRBV7-2 with TRBJ1-3, with 7 nucleotides matching TRBD1. The V and J ends lost 6 bases and 1 base, in that order; junction bases with no gene match: 3. This CDR3 region has 14 residues. CDR1 SGHTA and CDR2 FQGNSA come from the germline V gene. CDR3 sequence: CASRPGGSGNTIYF. In DNA form, the CDR3 reads TGTGCCAGCAGGCCAGGGGGTTCTGGAAACACCATATATTTT.

Here the CDR3 reads CATRQGWDEQFF. The CDR3, as DNA: TGTGCCACTCGACAGGGGTGGGATGAGCAGTTCTTC. The chain joins TRBV6-5 to TRBJ2-1; TRBD1 aligns across 8 bases. CDR1 and CDR2 (germline): MNHEY, SVGAGI. Trimming removed 10 bases from V and 8 bases from J; junction bases left unmatched: 7. The CDR3 is 12 residues long.

Written as DNA, the CDR3 is TGCGCCAGCAGCTTGATCGGGCACCAGAATGAAAAACTGTTTTTT. Residues: CASSLIGHQNEKLFF. J is TRBJ1-4 and V is TRBV5-1; no firm D call. Germline CDR1 and CDR2: SGHRS and YFSETQ. Deletions cut 1 base from V and 5 bases from J, with 12 bases between. The CDR3 spans 15 residues. Complete variable domain (other parts from reference TRBV5-1 and TRBJ1-4): KAGVTQTPRYLIKTRGQQVTLSCSPISGHRSVSWYQQTPGQGLQFLFEYFSETQRNKGNFPGRFSGRQFSNSRSEMNVSTLELGDSALYLCASSLIGHQNEKLFFGSGTQLSVL.

The rearrangement uses TRBV6-5 and TRBJ2-5, with no clear D. The ends were cut back, 7 bases at V and 3 bases at J, with 12 bases in the middle. The V gene's germline CDR1 is MNHEY and CDR2 SVGAGI. The CDR3 has 13 amino acids. Here the CDR3 DNA reads TGTGCCAGCACTGGACCCCCTGAAGAGACCCAGTACTTC. It translates to CASTGPPEETQYF.

V usage is TRBV27 and J usage is TRBJ1-2; D is unclear. The CDR3 has 14 residues. The germline V gene has CDR1 MNHEY and CDR2 SMNVEV (reference sequence). V was pared by 4 bases and J by 2 bases, with 11 bases between. This CDR3 is CASSSVDRNYGYTF. The CDR3 DNA is TGTGCCAGCAGTTCAGTGGACCGAAACTATGGCTACACCTTC.

Here the CDR3 DNA reads TGTGCCAGCTCGCGGGGCCCGGGACTAGCGGGCGACGAGCAGTACTTC. It encodes CASSRGPGLAGDEQYF. The chain recombines TRBV18 with TRBJ2-7, with TRBD2 identical over 12 bases. The CDR3 is made up of 16 amino acids. Germline V gene data show CDR1 as KGHSH and CDR2 as LQKENI. V shed 6 bases, J shed 5 bases, and the junction held 11 bases outside the gene matches.

This chain links TRBV4-1 with TRBJ2-2, with 11 bases that match TRBD2. This CDR3 spans 17 amino acids. The germline V gene encodes CDR1 MGHRA and CDR2 YSYEKL. The V gene end was trimmed by 4 bases and the J gene end by 5 bases; junction bases not matched to a gene: 9. CDR3 region: CASSLYWGLAVTGELFF. In DNA form, the CDR3 reads TGCGCCAGCAGCCTTTACTGGGGACTAGCGGTAACCGGGGAGCTGTTTTTT.

The chain combines TRBV10-2 with TRBJ1-1, with 9 bases fitting TRBD1. Trimming cost V 3 bases and J 0 bases; bases outside gene matches: 8. This CDR3 has 17 residues. The germline V gene encodes CDR1 WSHSY and CDR2 SAAADI. The CDR3 sequence is CASSDEVDRGVNTEAFF. The CDR3 bases are TGCGCCAGCAGTGACGAGGTGGACAGGGGAGTGAACACTGAAGCTTTCTTT.

This clone turned up a few times. This chain's CDR3 is CACSRCRTDSYEQYF. In DNA form, the CDR3 reads TGTGCCTGTTCCCGTTGCCGGACGGACTCCTACGAGCAGTACTTC. The chain carries TRBV30 and TRBJ2-5; no clear D gene. The DNA end favors TRBJ2-7, so the J call may be wrong. Germline assignment: CDR1 GTSNPN and CDR2 SVGIG (reference sequence). The CDR3 extends over 15 amino acids.

The V and J genes are TRBV6-5 and TRBJ1-3; 7 positions agree with TRBD1. The CDR3 extends over 15 amino acids. CDR1 and CDR2 from the germline V gene are MNHEY and SVGAGI. V was clipped by 6 bases and J by 8 bases; unmatched bases: 13. The CDR3: CASRRKTGFLDTIYF. The CDR3 DNA reads TGTGCCAGCAGAAGAAAGACAGGGTTTCTCGACACCATATATTTT.

This rearrangement joins TRBV11-2 to TRBJ1-5; TRBD1 matches 8 bases. The CDR3 is 15 amino acids. J lost 3 bases, V lost 5 bases, and 6 bases had no gene match. Per the germline V gene, CDR1 is SGHAT and CDR2 is FQNNGV. The chain's CDR3 is CASSGRGLINQPQHF. The CDR3 region has the DNA TGTGCCAGCAGCGGCAGGGGGCTAATCAATCAGCCCCAGCATTTT.

The genes are TRBV5-1 and TRBJ2-7; 9 bases are shared with TRBD2. This CDR3 has 15 amino acids. Losses at the gene ends were 0 bases for V and 9 bases for J; bases not matched to a gene: 10. Germline V CDR1 and CDR2: SGHRS, YFSETQ. CDR3 in amino acids: CASSLASSGSEVQYF. The CDR3, as DNA: TGCGCCAGCAGCTTGGCGAGTAGCGGGAGTGAGGTGCAGTACTTC.

The chain has TRBV10-3 and TRBJ1-1; D call uncertain. The CDR3 consists of 14 residues. V was pared by 6 bases and J by 5 bases, with 16 bases between. Germline V gene lookup returns CDR1 ENHRY and CDR2 SYGVKD. CDR3 residues: CAISLGLGDTEAFF. The DNA of the CDR3 is TGTGCCATCAGCTTAGGCCTTGGGGATACTGAAGCTTTCTTT.

This clone was recorded only once. The chain is built from TRBV7-2 and TRBJ1-6; D is unclear. V was shortened by 1 base and J by 3 bases, with 7 bases between the two germline ends. Germline lookup yields CDR1 SGHTA and CDR2 FQGNSA. This CDR3 is 15 amino acids long. CDR3 nucleotides: TGTGCCAGCAGCTTAGAGACGAACTATAATTCACCCCTCCACTTT. It encodes CASSLETNYNSPLHF.

The chain recombines TRBV5-1 with TRBJ2-6; no definite D call. Germline lookup yields CDR1 SGHRS and CDR2 YFSETQ. The CDR3 has 16 amino acids. V was shortened by 1 base and J by 2 bases, with 10 bases between the two germline ends. In nucleotides, the CDR3 is TGCGCCAGCAGCTTGTACGGGTCCCCTGGGGCCAACGTCCTGACTTTC. Its protein product is CASSLYGSPGANVLTF.